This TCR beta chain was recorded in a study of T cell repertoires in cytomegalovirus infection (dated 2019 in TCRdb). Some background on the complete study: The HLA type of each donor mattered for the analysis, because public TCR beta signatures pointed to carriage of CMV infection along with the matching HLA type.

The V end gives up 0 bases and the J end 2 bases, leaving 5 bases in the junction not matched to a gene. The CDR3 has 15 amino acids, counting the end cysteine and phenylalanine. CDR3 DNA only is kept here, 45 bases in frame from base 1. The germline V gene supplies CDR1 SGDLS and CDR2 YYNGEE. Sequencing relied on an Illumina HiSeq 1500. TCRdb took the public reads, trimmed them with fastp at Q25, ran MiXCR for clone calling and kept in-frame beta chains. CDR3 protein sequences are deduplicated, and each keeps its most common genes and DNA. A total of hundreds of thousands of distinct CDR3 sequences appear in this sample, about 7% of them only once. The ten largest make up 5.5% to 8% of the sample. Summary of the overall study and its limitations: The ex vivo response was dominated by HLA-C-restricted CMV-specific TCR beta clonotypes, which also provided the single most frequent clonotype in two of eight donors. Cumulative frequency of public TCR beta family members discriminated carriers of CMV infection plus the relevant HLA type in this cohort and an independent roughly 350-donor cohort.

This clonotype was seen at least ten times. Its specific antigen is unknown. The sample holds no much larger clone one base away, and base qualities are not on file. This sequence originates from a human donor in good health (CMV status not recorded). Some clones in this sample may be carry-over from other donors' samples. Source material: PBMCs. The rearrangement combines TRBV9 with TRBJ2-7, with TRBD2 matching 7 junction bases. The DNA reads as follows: TGTGCCAGCAGCGTAGGGGGTGGGGGGGCCTACGAGCAGTACTTC. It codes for CASSVGGGGAYEQYF.